The text below deals with one T cell receptor (beta chain). Here immunoSEQ multiplex PCR was the method, and the copy in TCRdb shows in-frame clones only, minus some. The sample records approximately 320,000 clones, approximately 85% being singletons. These data belong to a study of blood T cell repertoires in COVID-19. Study details: PBMCs, B-cell-depleted T cells, or T cells provided the cDNA or gDNA that made up the material.

This CDR3 has 14 residues. After removal of 1 base from V and 6 bases from J, the junction contained 5 bases not matched to a gene. Looked up from germline, CDR1 is MNHEY and CDR2 is SVGAGI. The clonotype was recovered from a human donor in a cohort sampled during active COVID-19. The V and J genes are TRBV6-5 and TRBJ1-2; 7 bases align to TRBD1. Sequences were obtained from peripheral blood. The CDR3 loop is CASSYLSGTDGYTF. The DNA of the CDR3 is TGTGCCAGCAGTTACTTATCGGGGACAGATGGCTACACCTTC.